This TCR beta chain was identified during a study of shared clonotypes between healthy human individuals. This clone has only a few counts. The assay was immunoSEQ multiplex PCR, and TCRdb's table has in-frame clones only and misses some. The sample lists 1 million to 1.2 million clones, approximately 80% seen once, with more than 0.85% in the top ten. The clonotype was recovered from a man in his late teens or twenties in good health. Some clones in this sample may be carry-over from other donors' samples. Sequencing was performed on memory CD4+ T cells from PBMCs. Specified subset: CD45RA-negative fraction.

Here the CDR3 reads CASSLSSGGSYEQYF. The CDR3 DNA sequence: TGCGCCAGCAGCTTAAGTAGCGGGGGCTCCTACGAGCAGTACTTC. The chain carries TRBV5-1 and TRBJ2-7, with TRBD2 matching over 9 bases. The V gene end was trimmed by 2 bases and the J gene end by 0 bases; junction bases not matched to a gene: 3. Germline V gene sequence: CDR1 SGHRS, CDR2 YFSETQ. The CDR3 length is 15 residues.